This T cell receptor beta chain was sequenced in a study of control samples from healthy donors and cancer patients (dated by TCRdb to the early 2020s). Libraries were constructed by the immunoSEQ multiplex PCR assay. Here the immuneACCESS table is served through TCRdb, limited to in-frame sequences with V and J called. Missing clones are a known gap in these copies; in checked studies unresolved V genes cover under half, and the rest lacks a known reason. The sample table records 100,000 to 150,000 clones; 80% to 95% of these occur just once. In total, the top ten clones hold less than 2.5% of the sample. Turning to this clone: Which antigen it targets is not known. No qualities accompany the bases; no much larger clone lies one base away.

V sheds 3 bases and J sheds 2 bases, leaving 9 bases between their ends. The CDR3 runs 14 residues from the cysteine to the phenylalanine. The CDR3 DNA has 42 bases and is translated from base 1. The germline V gene specifies SGDLS as CDR1 and YYNGEE as CDR2. The rearrangement combines TRBV9 with TRBJ2-1; no D segment can be confidently identified. The source is a young man in good health. Sequencing was carried out using blood. The CDR3 region has the sequence CASSAAAPYNEQFF. The DNA sequence is given as TGTGCCAGCAGCGCAGCCGCTCCCTACAATGAGCAGTTCTTC.